The rows below give T cell receptor beta chains drawn from one sample of a study of persistence of HIV-infected CD4 T cells. Sequenced by immunoSEQ multiplex PCR; TCRdb stores in-frame clones only, minus some. This sample yields about 40,000 clones, of which about four fifths are seen a single time; about 14% belongs to the top ten. These receptors' targets are unknown. Sequencing was performed on CD4+ T cells sorted from PBMCs after roughly 18-hour stimulation, taken from a patient who received antiretroviral therapy. The receptors were gathered from an adult man with HIV who was CMV-seropositive. CDR3s include the opening cysteine and the closing phenylalanine or tryptophan. The order of the fields is D gene, V gene, J gene, clone size, CDR3 DNA, CDR3 protein. The D gene is left open where the match is weak. A row's size may be missing; if present it is once, few, many or a size class.

.	TRBV27	TRBJ2-7	.	TGTGCCAGCAGTGAAGGAGAGAAAGCCTACGAGCAGTACTTC	CASSEGEKAYEQYF
.	TRBV14	TRBJ2-7	.	TGTGCCAGCAGCCAAGATCGGGGTTCCGAGCAGTACTTC	CASSQDRGSEQYF
.	TRBV20-1	TRBJ1-1	.	TGCAGTGCTAGTACCCGGGGGACTGAAGCTTTCTTT	CSASTRGTEAFF
.	TRBV10-1	TRBJ2-2	.	TGCGCCAGCAGTGGGGAACTTACCGGGGAGCTGTTTTTT	CASSGELTGELFF
.	TRBV3-1/TRBV3-2	TRBJ1-5	.	TGTGCCAGCAGCCAAGATCGAAAGGAACAGCTTTACAATCAGCCCCAGCATTTT	CASSQDRKEQLYNQPQHF
TRBD2	TRBV9	TRBJ2-5	.	TGTGCCAGCAGCTTCCAGGCTAGCGGGAGAGGGGAAGAGACCCAGTACTTC	CASSFQASGRGEETQYF
.	TRBV30	TRBJ2-5	.	TGTGCCTGGAGTGGGGCCCTACAAGAGACCCAGTACTTC	CAWSGALQETQYF
.	TRBV30	TRBJ1-3	.	TGTGCCTGGAGGAATTCTGGAAACACCATATATTTT	CAWRNSGNTIYF
.	TRBV9	TRBJ2-5	medium-sized	TGTGCCAGCAGCGTAGCCCGCCAAGAGACCCAGTACTTC	CASSVARQETQYF
TRBD1	TRBV18	TRBJ2-3	once	TGTGCCAGCTCACCGCGACAGGGGGCTTTCACAGATACGCAGTATTTT	CASSPRQGAFTDTQYF
TRBD1	TRBV10-3	TRBJ1-4	.	TGTGCCATCAGACCTGGACAGGGGAATGAAAAACTGTTTTTT	CAIRPGQGNEKLFF
.	TRBV15	TRBJ1-1	.	TGTGCCACCAGCCCCGGACGGGGGGGCGACACTGAAGCTTTCTTT	CATSPGRGGDTEAFF
TRBD2	TRBV9	TRBJ2-5	.	TGTGCCAGCAGCGTAGGGGCGGGGGAGATGAAGACCCAGTACTTC	CASSVGAGEMKTQYF
.	TRBV2	TRBJ1-5	.	TGTGCCAGCAGTGTCAGGGAAGATCAGCCCCAGCATTTT	CASSVREDQPQHF
.	TRBV27	TRBJ2-4	.	TGTGCCAGCAGCCGCGGCGGGACATTAAAAAACATTCAGTACTTC	CASSRGGTLKNIQYF
.	TRBV6-5	TRBJ2-1	.	TGTGCCAGCAGTCCCGAGCGGGCTCTCTACAATGAGCAGTTCTTC	CASSPERALYNEQFF
.	TRBV10-3	TRBJ1-1	.	TGTGCCATCAGTGAGTCTCGTGGGGACATTGAAGCTTTCTTT	CAISESRGDIEAFF
.	TRBV19	TRBJ1-1	.	TGTGCCAGTAGCACACAACGGCCGGCCTGGGGGAACACTGAAGCTTTCTTT	CASSTQRPAWGNTEAFF
.	TRBV6-5	TRBJ1-2	.	TGTGCCAGCAGTTTTTTGAGAAATAGTGGCTACACCTTC	CASSFLRNSGYTF
.	TRBV5-1	TRBJ2-3	.	TGCGCCAGCAGCCGACTAGAGTTCACAGATACGCAGTATTTT	CASSRLEFTDTQYF
TRBD1	TRBV7-9	TRBJ2-5	.	TGTGCCAGCAGCTTCCTGGGACAGAACCAAGAGACCCAGTACTTC	CASSFLGQNQETQYF
.	TRBV5-6	TRBJ1-2	.	TGTGCCAGCAGCTTGGTGTCCAGCACCTATGGCTACACCTTC	CASSLVSSTYGYTF
TRBD1	TRBV5-1	TRBJ1-2	medium-sized	TGCGCCAGCAGCTTCGGTCTCAGAGGGACAGCAACCAACTATGGCTACACCTTC	CASSFGLRGTATNYGYTF
.	TRBV10-3	TRBJ1-6	few	TGTGCCATCAGTGAGTCGTGGGGCGAGGCCTCACCCCTCCACTTT	CAISESWGEASPLHF
TRBD1	TRBV4-2	TRBJ1-1	.	TGTGCCAGCAGCCAAGACCTGTCAACTGACAGGGTTGGAAACACTGAAGCTTTCTTT	CASSQDLSTDRVGNTEAFF
.	TRBV3-1/TRBV3-2	TRBJ2-3	.	TGTGCCAGCAGCCAAGTTAGGGCGGCGCGCGGTACGCAGTATTTT	CASSQVRAARGTQYF
.	TRBV5-1	TRBJ2-5	.	TGCGCCAGCAGTGAGGGGGGCGGGAAGACCCAGTACTTC	CASSEGGGKTQYF
.	TRBV6-6	TRBJ2-1	.	TGTGCCAGTGCCCTTGCACAGGCGAACTACAATGAGCAGTTCTTC	CASALAQANYNEQFF